This TCR beta chain was identified in a study of blood T cells in healthy people across ages. The use of a sample-barcoded 5' primer and a J-beta primer mix characterized a second PCR of roughly 7 to 12 cycles. One entry per CDR3 protein results from TCRdb running MiXCR on the 5' RACE reads. The table records more than 800,000 distinct CDR3 sequences, about 30% of them present only once. Study results and caveats: More naive CD4+ cells and higher diversity marked long-lived donors relative to aged donors. Older individuals had lower TCR beta diversity per million T cells (the decline was roughly linear). Any changes in expanded clonotypes were possibly confounded, as donor CMV status remained unknown.

V was pared by 0 bases and J by 0 bases, with 18 bases between. The CDR3 has 19 amino acids. Germline CDR1 is LNHNV and CDR2 is YYDKDF (reference sequence). Worth noting for this clonotype: The antigen is not known.

Sample donors were healthy Caucasian individuals that came from Russia, aged roughly 6 to 95. The sequenced material came from blood. This TCR came from a woman of 80 years or more in good health. This chain joins TRBV15 and TRBJ1-5; D may be TRBD1 (5 bases). This CDR3 reads CATSRDLVTEFYSNQPQHF. The CDR3 nucleotides are TGTGCCACCAGCAGAGATCTAGTGACAGAATTCTATAGCAATCAGCCCCAGCATTTT.